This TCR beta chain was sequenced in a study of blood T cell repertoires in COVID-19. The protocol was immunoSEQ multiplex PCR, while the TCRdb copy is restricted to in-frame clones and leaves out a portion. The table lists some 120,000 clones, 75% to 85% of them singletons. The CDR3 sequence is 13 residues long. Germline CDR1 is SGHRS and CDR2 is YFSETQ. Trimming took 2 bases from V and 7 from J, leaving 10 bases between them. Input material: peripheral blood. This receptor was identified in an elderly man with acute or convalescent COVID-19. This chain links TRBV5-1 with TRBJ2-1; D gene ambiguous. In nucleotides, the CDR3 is TGCGCCAGCAGCTTTGTTGCGGAGAATGAGCAGTTCTTC. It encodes CASSFVAENEQFF.